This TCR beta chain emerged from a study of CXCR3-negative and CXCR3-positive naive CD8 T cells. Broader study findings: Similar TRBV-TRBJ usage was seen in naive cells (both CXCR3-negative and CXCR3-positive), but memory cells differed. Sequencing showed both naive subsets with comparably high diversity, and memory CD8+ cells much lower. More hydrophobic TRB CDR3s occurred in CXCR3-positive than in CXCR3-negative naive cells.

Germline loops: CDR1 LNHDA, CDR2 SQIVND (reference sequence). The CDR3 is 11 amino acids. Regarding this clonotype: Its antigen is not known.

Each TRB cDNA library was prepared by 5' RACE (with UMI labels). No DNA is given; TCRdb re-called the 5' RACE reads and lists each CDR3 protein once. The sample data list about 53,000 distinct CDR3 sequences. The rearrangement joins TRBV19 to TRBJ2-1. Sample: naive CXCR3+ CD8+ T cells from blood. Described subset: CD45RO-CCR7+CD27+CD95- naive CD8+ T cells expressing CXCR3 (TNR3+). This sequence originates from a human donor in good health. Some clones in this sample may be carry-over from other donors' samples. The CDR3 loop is CASSIAGEQFF.